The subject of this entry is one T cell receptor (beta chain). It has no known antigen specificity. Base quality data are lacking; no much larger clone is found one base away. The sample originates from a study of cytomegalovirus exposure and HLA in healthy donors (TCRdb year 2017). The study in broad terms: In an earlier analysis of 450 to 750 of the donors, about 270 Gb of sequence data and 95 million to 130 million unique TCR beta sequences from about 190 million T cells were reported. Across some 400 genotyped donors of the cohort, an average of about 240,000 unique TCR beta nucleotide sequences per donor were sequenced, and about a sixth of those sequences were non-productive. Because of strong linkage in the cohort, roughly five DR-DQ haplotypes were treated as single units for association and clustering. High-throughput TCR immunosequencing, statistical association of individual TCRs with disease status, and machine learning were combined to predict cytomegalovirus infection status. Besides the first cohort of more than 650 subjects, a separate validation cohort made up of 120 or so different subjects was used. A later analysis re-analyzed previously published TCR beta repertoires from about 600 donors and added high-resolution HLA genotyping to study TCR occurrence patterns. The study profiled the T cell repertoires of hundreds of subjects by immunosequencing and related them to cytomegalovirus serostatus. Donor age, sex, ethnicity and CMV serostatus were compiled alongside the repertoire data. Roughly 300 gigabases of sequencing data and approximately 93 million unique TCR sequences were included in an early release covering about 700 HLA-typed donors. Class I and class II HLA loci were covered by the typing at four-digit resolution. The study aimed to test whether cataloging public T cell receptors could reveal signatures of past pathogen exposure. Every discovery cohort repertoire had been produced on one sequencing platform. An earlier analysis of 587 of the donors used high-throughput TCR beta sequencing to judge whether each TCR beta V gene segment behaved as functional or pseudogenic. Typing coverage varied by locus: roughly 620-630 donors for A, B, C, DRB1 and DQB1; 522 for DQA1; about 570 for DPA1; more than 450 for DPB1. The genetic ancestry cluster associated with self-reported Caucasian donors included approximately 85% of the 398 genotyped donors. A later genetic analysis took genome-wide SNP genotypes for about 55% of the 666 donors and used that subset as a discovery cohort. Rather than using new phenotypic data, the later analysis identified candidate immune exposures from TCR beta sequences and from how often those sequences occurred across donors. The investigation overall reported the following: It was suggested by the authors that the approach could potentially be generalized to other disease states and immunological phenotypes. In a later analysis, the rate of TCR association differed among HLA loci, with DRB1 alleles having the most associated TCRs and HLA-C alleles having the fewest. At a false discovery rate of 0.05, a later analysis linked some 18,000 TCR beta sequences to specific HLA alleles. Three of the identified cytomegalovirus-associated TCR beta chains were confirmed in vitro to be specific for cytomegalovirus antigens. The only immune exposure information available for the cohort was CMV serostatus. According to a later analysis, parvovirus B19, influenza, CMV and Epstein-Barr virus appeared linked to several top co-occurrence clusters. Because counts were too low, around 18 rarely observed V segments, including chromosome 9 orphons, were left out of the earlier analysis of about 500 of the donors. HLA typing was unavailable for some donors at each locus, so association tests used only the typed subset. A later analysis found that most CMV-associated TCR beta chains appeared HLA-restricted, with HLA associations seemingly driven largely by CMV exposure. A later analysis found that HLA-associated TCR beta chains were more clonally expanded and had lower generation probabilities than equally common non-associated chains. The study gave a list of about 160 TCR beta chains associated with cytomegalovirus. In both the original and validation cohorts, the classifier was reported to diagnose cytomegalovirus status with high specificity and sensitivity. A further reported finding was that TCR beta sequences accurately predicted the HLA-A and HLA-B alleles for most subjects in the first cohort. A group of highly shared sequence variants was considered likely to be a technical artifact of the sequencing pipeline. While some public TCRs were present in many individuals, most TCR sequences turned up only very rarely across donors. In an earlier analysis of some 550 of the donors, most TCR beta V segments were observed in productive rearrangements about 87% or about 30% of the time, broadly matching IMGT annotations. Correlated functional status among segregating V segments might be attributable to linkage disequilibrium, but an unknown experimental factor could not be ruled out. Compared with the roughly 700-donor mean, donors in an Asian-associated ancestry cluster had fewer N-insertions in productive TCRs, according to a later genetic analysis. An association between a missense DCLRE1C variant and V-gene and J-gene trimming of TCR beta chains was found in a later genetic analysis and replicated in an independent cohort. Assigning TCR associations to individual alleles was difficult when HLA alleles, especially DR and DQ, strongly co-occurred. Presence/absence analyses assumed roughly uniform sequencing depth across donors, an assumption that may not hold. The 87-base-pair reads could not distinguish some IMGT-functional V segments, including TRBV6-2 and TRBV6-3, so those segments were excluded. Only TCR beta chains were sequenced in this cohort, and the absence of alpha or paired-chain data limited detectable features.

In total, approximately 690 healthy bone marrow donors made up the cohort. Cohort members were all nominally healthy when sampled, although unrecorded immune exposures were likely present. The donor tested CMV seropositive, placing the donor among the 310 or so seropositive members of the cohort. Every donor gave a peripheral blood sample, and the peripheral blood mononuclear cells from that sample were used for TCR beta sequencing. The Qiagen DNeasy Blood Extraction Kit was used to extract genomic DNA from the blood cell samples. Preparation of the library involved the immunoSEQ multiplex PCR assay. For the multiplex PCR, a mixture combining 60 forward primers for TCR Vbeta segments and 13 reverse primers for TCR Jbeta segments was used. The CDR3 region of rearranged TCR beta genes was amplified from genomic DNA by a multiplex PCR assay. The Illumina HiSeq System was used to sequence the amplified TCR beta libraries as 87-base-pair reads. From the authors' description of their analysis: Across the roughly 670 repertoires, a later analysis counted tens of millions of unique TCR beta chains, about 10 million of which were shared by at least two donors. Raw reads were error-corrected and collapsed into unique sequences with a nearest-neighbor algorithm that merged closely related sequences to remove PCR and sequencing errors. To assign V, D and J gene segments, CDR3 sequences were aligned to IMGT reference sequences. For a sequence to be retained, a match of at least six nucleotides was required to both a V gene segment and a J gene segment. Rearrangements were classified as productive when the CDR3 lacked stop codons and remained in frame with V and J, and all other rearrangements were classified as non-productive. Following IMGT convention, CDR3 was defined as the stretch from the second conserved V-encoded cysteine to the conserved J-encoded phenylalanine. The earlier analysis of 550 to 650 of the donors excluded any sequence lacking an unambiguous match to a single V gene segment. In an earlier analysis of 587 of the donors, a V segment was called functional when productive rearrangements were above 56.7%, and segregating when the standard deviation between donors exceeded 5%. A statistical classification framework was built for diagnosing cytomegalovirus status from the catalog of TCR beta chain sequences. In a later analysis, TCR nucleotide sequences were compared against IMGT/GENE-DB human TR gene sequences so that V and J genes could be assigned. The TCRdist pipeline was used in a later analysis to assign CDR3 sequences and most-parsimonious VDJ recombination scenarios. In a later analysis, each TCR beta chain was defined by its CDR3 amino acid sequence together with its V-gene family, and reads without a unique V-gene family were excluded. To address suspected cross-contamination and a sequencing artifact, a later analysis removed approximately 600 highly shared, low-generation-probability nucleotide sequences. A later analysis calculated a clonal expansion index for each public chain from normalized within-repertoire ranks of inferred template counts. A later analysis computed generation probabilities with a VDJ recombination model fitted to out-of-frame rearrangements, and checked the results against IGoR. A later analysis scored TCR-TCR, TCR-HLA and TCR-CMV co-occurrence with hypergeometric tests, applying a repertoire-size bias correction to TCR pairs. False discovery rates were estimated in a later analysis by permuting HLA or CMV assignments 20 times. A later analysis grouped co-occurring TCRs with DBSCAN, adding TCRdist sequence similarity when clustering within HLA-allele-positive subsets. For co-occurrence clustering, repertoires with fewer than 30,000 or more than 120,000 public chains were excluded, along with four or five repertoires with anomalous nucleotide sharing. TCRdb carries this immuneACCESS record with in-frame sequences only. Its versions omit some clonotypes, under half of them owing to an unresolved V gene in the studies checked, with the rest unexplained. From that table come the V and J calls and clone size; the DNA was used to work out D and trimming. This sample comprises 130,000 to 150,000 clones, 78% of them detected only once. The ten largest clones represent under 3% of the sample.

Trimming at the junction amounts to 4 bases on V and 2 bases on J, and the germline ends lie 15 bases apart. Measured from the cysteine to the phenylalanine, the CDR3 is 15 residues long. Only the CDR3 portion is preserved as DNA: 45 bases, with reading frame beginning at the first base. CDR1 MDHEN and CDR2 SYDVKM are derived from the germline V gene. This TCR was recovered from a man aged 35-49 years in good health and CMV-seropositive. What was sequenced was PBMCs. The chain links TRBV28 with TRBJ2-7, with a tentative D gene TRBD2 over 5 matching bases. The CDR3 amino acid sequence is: CASSYIVRAPYEQYF. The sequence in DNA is TGTGCCAGCAGTTATATCGTGAGGGCACCCTACGAGCAGTACTTC. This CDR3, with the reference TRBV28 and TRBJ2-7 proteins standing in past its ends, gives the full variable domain DVKVTQSSRYLVKRTGEKVFLECVQDMDHENMFWYRQDPGLGLRLIYFSYDVKMKEKGDIPEGYSVSREKKERFSLILESASTNQTSMYLCASSYIVRAPYEQYFGPGTRLTVT.